This is a list of T cell receptor beta chains from one sample in a study of long-term antiretroviral therapy in people with HIV. Profiled with immunoSEQ multiplex PCR; TCRdb holds only in-frame clones, not every one. The table includes some 20,000 clones, approximately 84% detected once. The sample was unsorted PBMCs, taken 0.9 years after starting antiretroviral therapy. The receptor source for this set is a man younger than 35 with HIV. The CDR3 runs from the conserved cysteine through the conserved F or W.

j_gene,v_gene,CDR3aa
TRBJ1-5,TRBV28,CASMGERSNQPQHF
TRBJ2-1,TRBV7-3,CASSLKGGLSPYNEQFF
TRBJ1-5,TRBV5-8,CASSVGGGSQPQHF
TRBJ1-4,TRBV5-1,CASSLSGSNGEKLFF
TRBJ1-3,TRBV11-2,CASSLAPGGGSSGNTIYF
TRBJ2-3,TRBV6-5,CASSHWAGRDTQYF
TRBJ1-1,TRBV21-1,CASSNSEYEAFF
TRBJ2-1,TRBV6-4,CASSDSGTSNINEQFF
TRBJ2-7,TRBV2,CASSGPSDSTYEQYF
TRBJ1-4,TRBV7-9,CASSFRSEKLFF
TRBJ1-2,TRBV25-1,CASSGNRGPDLNYGYTF
TRBJ2-7,TRBV5-6,CASSLEATPYEQYF
TRBJ2-3,TRBV7-9,CASSPRRDFTDTQYF
TRBJ2-3,TRBV27,CASRTGSDTQYF
TRBJ1-1,TRBV6-5,CASTPGWGMNTEAFF
TRBJ2-2,TRBV7-3,CASSLNAGPATGELFF
TRBJ1-2,TRBV27,CASSLEGARGYTF
TRBJ1-1,TRBV19,CASGRRIQGKNTEAFF
TRBJ2-2,TRBV5-1,CASSLFRLGGRTGELFF
TRBJ1-1,TRBV28,CASSVLGLNTEAFF
TRBJ1-2,TRBV6-6,CASRSYRVDYGYTF
TRBJ2-7,TRBV19,CASSIDGSEQYF
TRBJ2-2,TRBV4-1,CASSQDSTGGTGELFF
TRBJ1-1,TRBV28,CASSLTPNTEAFF
TRBJ2-7,TRBV7-9,CASSLGESSYEQYF
TRBJ1-1,TRBV28,CASSPGTFF
TRBJ1-1,TRBV11-1,CASSLWWNTEAFF
TRBJ2-3,TRBV7-6,CASSLAGGGGVDTQYF
TRBJ1-4,TRBV19,CASSRTGTGHNEKLFF
TRBJ1-2,TRBV7-9,CASSALRHYGYTF
TRBJ2-1,TRBV18,CASSRQPSSYNEQFF
TRBJ2-3,TRBV9,CASSSWSGGVGTDTQYF
TRBJ1-2,TRBV19,CAVPGPLNYGYTF
TRBJ2-3,TRBV7-2,CASSLSWTPRGDTQYF
TRBJ2-3,TRBV28,CASRKGGLGDNTQYF
TRBJ2-7,TRBV9,CASSVVDSGSYEQYF
TRBJ2-5,TRBV2,CASTGLVPETQYF
TRBJ2-5,TRBV27,CASSSASGEYQETQYF
TRBJ2-2,TRBV25-1,CATESRTDGELFF
TRBJ1-4,TRBV15,CATSRDKGRRGEKLFF
TRBJ2-7,TRBV4-2,CASSQEGQGAYEQYF
TRBJ1-5,TRBV6-6,CASTTGRIGNQPQHF
TRBJ1-5,TRBV4-2,CASSQDGQASQPQHF
TRBJ2-3,TRBV10-3,CAISDRSGVTDTQYF
TRBJ2-5,TRBV5-5,CASSVSGETQYF
TRBJ1-3,TRBV6-1,CASSDVGNSGNTIYF
TRBJ2-7,TRBV6-5,CASSYGQGERYEQYF
TRBJ2-3,TRBV29-1,CSVRWTDLSGTQYF
TRBJ1-2,TRBV30,CAWSVLTDHGYTF
TRBJ1-4,TRBV6-1,CASSKQTGYNEKLFF